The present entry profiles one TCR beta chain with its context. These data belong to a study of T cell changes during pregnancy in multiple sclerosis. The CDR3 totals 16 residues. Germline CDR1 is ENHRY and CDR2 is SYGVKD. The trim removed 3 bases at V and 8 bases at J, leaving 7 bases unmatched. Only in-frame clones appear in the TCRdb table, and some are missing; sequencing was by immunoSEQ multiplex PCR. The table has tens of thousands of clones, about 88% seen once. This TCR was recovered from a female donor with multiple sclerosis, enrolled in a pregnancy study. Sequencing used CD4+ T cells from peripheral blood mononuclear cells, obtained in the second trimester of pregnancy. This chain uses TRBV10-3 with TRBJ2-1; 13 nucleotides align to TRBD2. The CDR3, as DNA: TGTGCCATCAGTGACACTAGCGGGAGGGCCACCGATGAGCAGTTCTTC. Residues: CAISDTSGRATDEQFF.